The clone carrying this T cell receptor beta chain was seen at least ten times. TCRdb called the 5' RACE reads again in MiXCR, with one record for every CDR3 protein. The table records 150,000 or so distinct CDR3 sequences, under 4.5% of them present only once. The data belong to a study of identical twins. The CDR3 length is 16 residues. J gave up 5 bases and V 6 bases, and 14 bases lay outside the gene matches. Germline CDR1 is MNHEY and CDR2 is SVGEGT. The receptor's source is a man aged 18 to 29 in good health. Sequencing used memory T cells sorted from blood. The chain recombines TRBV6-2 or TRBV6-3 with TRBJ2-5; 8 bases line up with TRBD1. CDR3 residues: CASRSGTGGRRETQYF. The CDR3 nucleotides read TGTGCCAGCAGGTCCGGGACAGGAGGCCGCCGGGAGACCCAGTACTTC.